This T cell receptor beta chain was recovered during a study of shared clonotypes between healthy human individuals. Sequenced by immunoSEQ multiplex PCR; TCRdb stores in-frame clones only, minus some. The profile shows some 900,000 clones, about 80% of them singletons. Germline trimming cut 0 bases from V and 4 bases from J; bases unmatched to any gene: 1. The CDR3 runs 16 residues. Germline V gene sequence: CDR1 SGHTA, CDR2 FQGNSA. This TCR was recovered from a man between 18 and 29 years old in good health. The sequenced material came from memory CD4+ T cells sorted from blood. Subset reported: CD45RA-negative fraction. The chain is built from TRBV7-2 and TRBJ2-5, with TRBD2 matching 14 bases. For the CDR3, the DNA is TGTGCCAGCAGCTTAGCAGGACTAGCGGGAGGAGAGACCCAGTACTTC. It encodes CASSLAGLAGGETQYF.